This TCR beta chain was captured in a study of T-cell reconstitution after alpha-beta-depleted transplantation in children. For TCRbeta, the library was prepared with unique molecular identifiers. TCRdb analysed the PCR reads with MiXCR anew, one entry per CDR3 protein. The sample has some 200,000 distinct CDR3 sequences, less than 8% seen once. This CDR3 region has 15 residues. Germline trimming cut 0 bases from V and 7 bases from J; bases unmatched to any gene: 4. From germline, CDR1 is LNHNV and CDR2 YYDKDF (reference sequence). This chain joins TRBV15 and TRBJ2-1; 9 bases agree with TRBD2. The source is a human donor who donated a stem cell graft to a child with Wiskott-Aldrich syndrome. The sequenced sample was PBMCs from the stem cell graft donor, obtained from the stem cell graft. For the CDR3, the DNA is TGTGCCACCAGCAGAGATGGCGGGAGGGAAAATGAGCAGTTCTTC. Protein: CATSRDGGRENEQFF.